This T cell receptor (beta chain) originates from a study of blood T cell repertoires in COVID-19. Libraries were prepared by immunoSEQ multiplex PCR; TCRdb keeps only in-frame clonotypes and omits some of them. Of over 200,000 clones listed, about 90% are singletons. Trimming left V 2 bases short and J 7 bases short, with 12 bases between. Germline-derived CDR1 and CDR2 are MNHEY and SVGEGT. The CDR3 sequence is 14 residues long. This clonotype originated in a man aged 40-50 years with active or convalescent COVID-19. Material: peripheral blood. The chain employs TRBV6-2 or TRBV6-3 and TRBJ1-5; TRBD1 might be the D (5 bases). The CDR3 nucleotides are TGTGCCAGCAGTTACGGGCAGGGAGGGCAGCCCCAGCATTTT. This encodes CASSYGQGGQPQHF.